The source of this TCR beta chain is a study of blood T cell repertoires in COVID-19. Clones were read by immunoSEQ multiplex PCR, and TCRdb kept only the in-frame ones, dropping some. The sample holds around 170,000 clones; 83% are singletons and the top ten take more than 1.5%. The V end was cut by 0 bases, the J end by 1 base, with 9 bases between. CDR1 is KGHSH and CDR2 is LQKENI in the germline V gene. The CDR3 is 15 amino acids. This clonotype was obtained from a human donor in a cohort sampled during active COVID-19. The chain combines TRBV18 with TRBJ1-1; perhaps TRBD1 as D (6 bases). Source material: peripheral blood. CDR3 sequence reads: CASSPPPGQNTEAFF. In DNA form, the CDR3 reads TGTGCCAGCTCACCACCTCCGGGACAGAACACTGAAGCTTTCTTT.